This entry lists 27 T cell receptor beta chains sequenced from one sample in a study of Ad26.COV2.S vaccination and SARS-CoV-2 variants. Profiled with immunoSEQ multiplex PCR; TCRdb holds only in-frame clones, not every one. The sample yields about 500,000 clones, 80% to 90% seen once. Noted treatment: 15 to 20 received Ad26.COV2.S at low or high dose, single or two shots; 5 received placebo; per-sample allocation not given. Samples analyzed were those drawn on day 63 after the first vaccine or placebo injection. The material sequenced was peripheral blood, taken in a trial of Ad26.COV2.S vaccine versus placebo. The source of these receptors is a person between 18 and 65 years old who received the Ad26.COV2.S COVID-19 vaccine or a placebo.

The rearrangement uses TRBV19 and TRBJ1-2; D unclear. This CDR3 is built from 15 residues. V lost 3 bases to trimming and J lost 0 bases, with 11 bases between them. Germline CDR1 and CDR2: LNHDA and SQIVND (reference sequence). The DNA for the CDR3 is TGTGCCAGTAGTATGAAGGGAATGGCTAACTATGGCTACACCTTC. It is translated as CASSMKGMANYGYTF.

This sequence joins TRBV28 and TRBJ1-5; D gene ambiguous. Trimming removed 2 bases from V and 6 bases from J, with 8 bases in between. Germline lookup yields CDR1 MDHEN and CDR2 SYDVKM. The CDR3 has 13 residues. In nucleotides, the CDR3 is TGTGCCAGCAGTTTAGCACAACCTCAGCCCCAGCATTTT. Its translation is CASSLAQPQPQHF. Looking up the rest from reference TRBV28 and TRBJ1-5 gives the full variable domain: DVKVTQSSRYLVKRTGEKVFLECVQDMDHENMFWYRQDPGLGLRLIYFSYDVKMKEKGDIPEGYSVSREKKERFSLILESASTNQTSMYLCASSLAQPQPQHFGDGTRLSIL.

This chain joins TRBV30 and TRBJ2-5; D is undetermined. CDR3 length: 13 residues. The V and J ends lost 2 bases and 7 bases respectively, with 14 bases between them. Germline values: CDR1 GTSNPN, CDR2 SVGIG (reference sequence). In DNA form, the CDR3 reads TGTGCCTGGAGTCCTAGATCCTCAGGGACCCAGTACTTC. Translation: CAWSPRSSGTQYF.

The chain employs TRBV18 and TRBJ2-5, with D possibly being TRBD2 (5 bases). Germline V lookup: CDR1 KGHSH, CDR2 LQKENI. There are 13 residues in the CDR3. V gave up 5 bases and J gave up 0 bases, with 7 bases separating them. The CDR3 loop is CASSTDYQETQYF. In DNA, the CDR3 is TGTGCCAGCTCAACGGACTACCAAGAGACCCAGTACTTC. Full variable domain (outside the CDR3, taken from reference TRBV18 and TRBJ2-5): NAGVMQNPRHLVRRRGQEARLRCSPMKGHSHVYWYRQLPEEGLKFMVYLQKENIIDESGMPKERFSAEFPKEGPSILRIQQVVRGDSAAYFCASSTDYQETQYFGPGTRLLVL.

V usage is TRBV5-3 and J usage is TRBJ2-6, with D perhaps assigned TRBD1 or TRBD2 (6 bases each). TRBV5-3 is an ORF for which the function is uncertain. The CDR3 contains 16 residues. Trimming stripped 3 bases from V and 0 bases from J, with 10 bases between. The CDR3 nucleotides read TGTGCCAGAAGCTCACAGGGAGGCTCTGGGGCCAACGTCCTGACTTTC. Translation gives CARSSQGGSGANVLTF.

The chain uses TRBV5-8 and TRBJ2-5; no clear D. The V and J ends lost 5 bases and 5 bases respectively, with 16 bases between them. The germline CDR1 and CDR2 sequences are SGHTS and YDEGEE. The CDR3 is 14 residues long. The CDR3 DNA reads TGTGCCAGCAGTTTCTCTCACACCCGGGAGACCCAGTACTTC. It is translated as CASSFSHTRETQYF.

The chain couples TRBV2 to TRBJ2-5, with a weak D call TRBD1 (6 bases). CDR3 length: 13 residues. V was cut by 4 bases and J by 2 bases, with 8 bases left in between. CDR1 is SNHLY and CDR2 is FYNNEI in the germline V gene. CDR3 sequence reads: CASSVQGQETQYF. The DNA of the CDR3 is TGTGCCAGCAGTGTACAGGGTCAAGAGACCCAGTACTTC.

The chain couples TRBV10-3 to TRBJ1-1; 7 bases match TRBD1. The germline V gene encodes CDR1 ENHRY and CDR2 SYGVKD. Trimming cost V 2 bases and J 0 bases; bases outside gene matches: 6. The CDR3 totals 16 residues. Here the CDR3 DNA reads TGTGCCATCAGTGAGGACAGGGATAGGTTGAACACTGAAGCTTTCTTT. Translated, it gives CAISEDRDRLNTEAFF.

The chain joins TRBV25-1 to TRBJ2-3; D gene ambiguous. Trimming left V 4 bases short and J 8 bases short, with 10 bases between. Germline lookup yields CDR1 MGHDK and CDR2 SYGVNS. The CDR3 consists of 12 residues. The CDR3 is CASSGGSFTQYF. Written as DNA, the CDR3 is TGTGCCAGCAGTGGAGGTAGTTTTACGCAGTATTTT.

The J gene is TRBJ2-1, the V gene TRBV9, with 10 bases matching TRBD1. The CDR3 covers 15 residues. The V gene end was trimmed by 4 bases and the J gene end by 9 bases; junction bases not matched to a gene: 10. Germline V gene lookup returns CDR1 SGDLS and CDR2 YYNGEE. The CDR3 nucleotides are TGTGCCAGCAGCCCCAGACAGGGGGCGAGGGGTGAGCAGTTCTTC. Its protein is CASSPRQGARGEQFF.

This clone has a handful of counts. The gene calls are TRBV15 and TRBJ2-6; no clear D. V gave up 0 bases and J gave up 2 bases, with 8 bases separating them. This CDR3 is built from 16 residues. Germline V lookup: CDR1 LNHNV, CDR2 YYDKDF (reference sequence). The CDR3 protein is CATSRDVAAGANVLTF. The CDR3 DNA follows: TGTGCCACCAGCAGAGATGTCGCAGCTGGGGCCAACGTCCTGACTTTC.

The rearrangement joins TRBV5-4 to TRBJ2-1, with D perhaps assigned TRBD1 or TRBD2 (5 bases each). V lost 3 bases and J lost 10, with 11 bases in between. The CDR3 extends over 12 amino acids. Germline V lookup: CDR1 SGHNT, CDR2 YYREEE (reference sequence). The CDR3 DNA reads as TGTGCCAGCAGCTCCGGGGCCGAAGAGCAGTTCTTC. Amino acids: CASSSGAEEQFF.

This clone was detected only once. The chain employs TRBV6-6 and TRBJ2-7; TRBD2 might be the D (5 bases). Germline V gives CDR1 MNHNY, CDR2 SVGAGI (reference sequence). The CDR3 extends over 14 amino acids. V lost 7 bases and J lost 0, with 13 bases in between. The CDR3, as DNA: TGTGCCAGCACCGAGGTGGGGAGCTCCTACGAGCAGTACTTC. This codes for CASTEVGSSYEQYF.

The CDR3 sequence is CASSEMGPGANVLTF. DNA of the CDR3: TGTGCCAGCAGTGAAATGGGGCCCGGGGCCAACGTCCTGACTTTC. The chain is built from TRBV2 and TRBJ2-6; possible D gene TRBD1, 5 bases. Germline CDR1 reads SNHLY; CDR2 reads FYNNEI. Trimming pared 2 bases from V and 4 bases from J, leaving 9 bases between. This CDR3 has 15 amino acids.

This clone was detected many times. The CDR3, as DNA: TGTGCCAGCATCGCGGCGGGGGGCACTGAAGCTTTCTTT. This encodes CASIAAGGTEAFF. This rearrangement joins TRBV7-9 to TRBJ1-1; D perhaps matches TRBD1 (5 bases). With 7 bases removed from V and 4 bases from J, the gap between germline ends came to 13 bases. Looked up from germline, CDR1 is SEHNR and CDR2 is FQNEAQ (reference sequence). This CDR3 region has 13 residues.

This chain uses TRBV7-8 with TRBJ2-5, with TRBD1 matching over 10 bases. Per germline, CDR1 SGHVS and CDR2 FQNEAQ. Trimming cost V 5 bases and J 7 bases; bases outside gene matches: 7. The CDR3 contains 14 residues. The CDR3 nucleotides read TGTGCCAGCAGCAGGACAGGGGGGAAGGGGACCCAGTACTTC. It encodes CASSRTGGKGTQYF.

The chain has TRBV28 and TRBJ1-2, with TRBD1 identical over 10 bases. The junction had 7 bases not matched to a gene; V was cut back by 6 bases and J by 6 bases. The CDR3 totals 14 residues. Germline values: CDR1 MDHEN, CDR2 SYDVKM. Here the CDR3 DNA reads TGTGCCAGCAGCCCCTACGACAGGGGGCATGGCTACACCTTC. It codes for CASSPYDRGHGYTF.

The CDR3 DNA reads TGTGCCAGCAGCCACCGACAGGGCGGCTATGGCTACACCTTC. It yields the protein CASSHRQGGYGYTF. The chain uses TRBV7-9 and TRBJ1-2, with 7 positions matching TRBD1. Trimming at V came to 5 bases and at J to 4 bases, leaving 7 bases not matched to a gene. The germline V gene has CDR1 SEHNR and CDR2 FQNEAQ (reference sequence). The CDR3 runs to 14 residues. Complete variable domain (other parts from reference TRBV7-9 and TRBJ1-2): DTGVSQNPRHKITKRGQNVTFRCDPISEHNRLYWYRQTLGQGPEFLTYFQNEAQLEKSRLLSDRFSAERPKGSFSTLEIQRTEQGDSAMYLCASSHRQGGYGYTFGSGTRLTVV.

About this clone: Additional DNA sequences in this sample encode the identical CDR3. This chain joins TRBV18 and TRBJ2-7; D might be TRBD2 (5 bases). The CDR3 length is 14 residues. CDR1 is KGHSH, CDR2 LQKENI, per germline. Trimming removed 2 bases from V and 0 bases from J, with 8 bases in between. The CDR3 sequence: CASSPNRDSYEQYF. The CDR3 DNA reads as TGTGCCAGCTCACCAAACCGGGACTCCTACGAGCAGTACTTC.

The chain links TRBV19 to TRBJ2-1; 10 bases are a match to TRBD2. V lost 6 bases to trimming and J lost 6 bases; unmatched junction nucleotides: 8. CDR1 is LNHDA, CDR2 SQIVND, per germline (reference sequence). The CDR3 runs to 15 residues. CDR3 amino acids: CASSITSGASNEQFF. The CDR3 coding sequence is TGTGCCAGTAGCATTACTAGCGGGGCCTCCAATGAGCAGTTCTTC.

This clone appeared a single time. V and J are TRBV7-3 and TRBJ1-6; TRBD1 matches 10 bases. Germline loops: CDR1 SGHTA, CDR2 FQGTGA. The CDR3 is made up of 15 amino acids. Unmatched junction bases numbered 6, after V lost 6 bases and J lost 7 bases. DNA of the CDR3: TGTGCCAGCAGTCCCGGACAGGGGGGGAATTCACCCCTCCACTTT. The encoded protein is CASSPGQGGNSPLHF.

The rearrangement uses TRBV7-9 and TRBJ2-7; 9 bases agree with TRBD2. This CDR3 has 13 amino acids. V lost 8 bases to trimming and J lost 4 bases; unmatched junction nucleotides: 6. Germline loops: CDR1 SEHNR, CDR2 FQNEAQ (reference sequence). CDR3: CASAPSGRYEQYF. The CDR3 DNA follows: TGTGCCAGCGCCCCCAGCGGGAGGTACGAGCAGTACTTC.

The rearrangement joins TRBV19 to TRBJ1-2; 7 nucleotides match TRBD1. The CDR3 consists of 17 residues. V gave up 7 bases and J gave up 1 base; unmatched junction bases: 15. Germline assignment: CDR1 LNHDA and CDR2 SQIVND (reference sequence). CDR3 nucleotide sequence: TGTGCCAGTATCCCATCGACAGGGAGATTCGTTAACTATGGCTACACCTTC. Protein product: CASIPSTGRFVNYGYTF. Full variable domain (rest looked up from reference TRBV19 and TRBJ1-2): DGGITQSPKYLFRKEGQNVTLSCEQNLNHDAMYWYRQDPGQGLRLIYYSQIVNDFQKGDIAEGYSVSREKKESFPLTVTSAQKNPTAFYLCASIPSTGRFVNYGYTFGSGTRLTVV.

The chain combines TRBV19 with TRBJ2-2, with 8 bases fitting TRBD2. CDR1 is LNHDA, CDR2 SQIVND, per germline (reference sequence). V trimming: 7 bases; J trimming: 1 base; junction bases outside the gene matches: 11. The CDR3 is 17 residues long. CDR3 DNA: TGTGCCAGTACTTTGTTCCCCGCGGGAGGGAACACCGGGGAGCTGTTTTTT. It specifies CASTLFPAGGNTGELFF.

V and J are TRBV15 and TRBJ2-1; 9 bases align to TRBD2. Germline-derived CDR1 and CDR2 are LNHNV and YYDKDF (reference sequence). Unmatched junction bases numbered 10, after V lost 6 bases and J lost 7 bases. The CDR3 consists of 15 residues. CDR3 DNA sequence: TGTGCCACCAGACGCTTAGCGGGAGTAAGTAATGAGCAGTTCTTC. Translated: CATRRLAGVSNEQFF.

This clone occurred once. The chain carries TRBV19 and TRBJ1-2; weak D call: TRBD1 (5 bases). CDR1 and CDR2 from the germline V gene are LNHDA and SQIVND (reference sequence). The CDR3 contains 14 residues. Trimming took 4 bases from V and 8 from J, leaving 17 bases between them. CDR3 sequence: CASSTGWDRGGYTF. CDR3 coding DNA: TGTGCCAGTAGTACCGGATGGGATCGGGGCGGCTACACCTTC.

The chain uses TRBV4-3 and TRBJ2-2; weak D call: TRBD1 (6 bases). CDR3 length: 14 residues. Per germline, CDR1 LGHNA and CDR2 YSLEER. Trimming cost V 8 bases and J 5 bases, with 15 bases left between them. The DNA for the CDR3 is TGCGCCAGCGGACCGGACAGAGTAACCGGGGAGCTGTTTTTT. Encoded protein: CASGPDRVTGELFF.